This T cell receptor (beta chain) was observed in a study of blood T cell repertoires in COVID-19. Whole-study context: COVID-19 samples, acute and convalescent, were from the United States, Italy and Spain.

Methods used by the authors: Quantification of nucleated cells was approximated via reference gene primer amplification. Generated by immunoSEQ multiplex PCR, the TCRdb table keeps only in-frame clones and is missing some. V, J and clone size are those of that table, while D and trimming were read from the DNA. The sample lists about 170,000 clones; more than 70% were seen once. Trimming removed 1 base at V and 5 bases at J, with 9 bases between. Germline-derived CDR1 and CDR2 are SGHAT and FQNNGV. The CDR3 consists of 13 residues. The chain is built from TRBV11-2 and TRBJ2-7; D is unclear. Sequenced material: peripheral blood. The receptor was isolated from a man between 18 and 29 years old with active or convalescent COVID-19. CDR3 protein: CASSLGVYDEQYF. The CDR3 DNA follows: TGTGCCAGCAGCTTAGGAGTATACGACGAGCAGTACTTC.